One and the same sample provided the 3 T cell receptor beta chains below, sequenced in a study of OX40 agonist ivuxolimab in advanced cancers. TCRdb keeps only in-frame clones here, not all; method: immunoSEQ multiplex PCR. The data show 35,000 to 50,000 clones, about 88% seen once. The sequenced sample was CD4+ or CD8+ T cells sorted from blood, obtained in a trial of the OX40 agonist ivuxolimab. The receptor set was obtained from an adult with an advanced solid tumor such as melanoma, head and neck, liver or kidney cancer.

This clone came up a few times. CDR3 protein: CAISESTSNQPQHF. The DNA of the CDR3 is TGTGCCATCAGTGAGTCTACATCTAATCAGCCCCAGCATTTT. The V and J genes are TRBV10-3 and TRBJ1-5, with unresolved D. V shed 0 bases and J shed 4 bases, with 7 bases lying between them. Germline assignment: CDR1 ENHRY and CDR2 SYGVKD. CDR3 length equals 14 residues.

This clone was counted only a few times. V and J are TRBV6-5 and TRBJ2-7; 9 bases are shared with TRBD2. CDR1 MNHEY and CDR2 SVGAGI come from the germline V gene. The CDR3 is 15 amino acids. V was pared by 0 bases and J by 5 bases, with 5 bases of the junction left unmatched. DNA for the CDR3: TGTGCCAGCAGTTACTCGGGTAGCGGGAGAAACGAGCAGTACTTC. As protein: CASSYSGSGRNEQYF.

The V gene is TRBV10-3, the J gene TRBJ2-7; 9 positions match TRBD2. The CDR3 totals 17 residues. Germline assignment: CDR1 ENHRY and CDR2 SYGVKD. J was trimmed by 7 bases and V by 4 bases; bases with no gene match: 17. CDR3 region: CAISVPPGVAGAGEQYF. Written as DNA, the CDR3 is TGTGCCATCAGTGTACCCCCCGGAGTAGCGGGAGCTGGGGAGCAGTACTTC.